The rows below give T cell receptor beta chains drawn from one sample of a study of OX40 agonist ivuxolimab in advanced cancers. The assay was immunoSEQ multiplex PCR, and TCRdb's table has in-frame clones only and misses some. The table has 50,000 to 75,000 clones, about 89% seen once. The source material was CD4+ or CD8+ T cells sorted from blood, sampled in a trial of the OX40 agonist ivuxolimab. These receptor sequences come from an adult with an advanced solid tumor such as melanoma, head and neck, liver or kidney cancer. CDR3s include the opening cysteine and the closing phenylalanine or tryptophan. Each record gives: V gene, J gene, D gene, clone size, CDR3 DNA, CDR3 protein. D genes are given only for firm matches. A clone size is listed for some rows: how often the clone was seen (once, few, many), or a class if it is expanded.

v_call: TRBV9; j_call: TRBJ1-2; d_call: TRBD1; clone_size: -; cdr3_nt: TGTGCCAGCAGCGTGTGGCAGGGGGGCTATGGCTACACCTTC; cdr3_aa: CASSVWQGGYGYTF
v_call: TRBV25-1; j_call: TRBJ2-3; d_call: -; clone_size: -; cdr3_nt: TGTGCCAGCAGTGAAGCACAAGTCGGAGCTACGCAGTATTTT; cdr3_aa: CASSEAQVGATQYF
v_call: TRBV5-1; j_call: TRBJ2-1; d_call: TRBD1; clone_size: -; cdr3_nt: TGCGCCAGCAGCTTGACCACCGGGACAGGGGGCAATGAGCAGTTCTTC; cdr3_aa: CASSLTTGTGGNEQFF
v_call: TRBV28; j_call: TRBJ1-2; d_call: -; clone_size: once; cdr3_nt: TGTGCCAGCAGTTTACCCAACTATGGCTACACCTTC; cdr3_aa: CASSLPNYGYTF
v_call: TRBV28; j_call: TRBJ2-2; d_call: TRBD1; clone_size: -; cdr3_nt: TGTGCCACCATTCCCTCTGGGACAGATGGTCGGCGGGAGCTGTTTTTT; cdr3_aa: CATIPSGTDGRRELFF
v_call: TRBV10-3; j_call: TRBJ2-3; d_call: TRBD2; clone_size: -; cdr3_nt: TGTGCCATCAAGCAACTAGCGGCTAGCACAGATACGCAGTATTTT; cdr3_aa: CAIKQLAASTDTQYF
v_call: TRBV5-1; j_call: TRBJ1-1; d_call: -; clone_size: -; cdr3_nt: TGCGCCAGCAGCATCGGGACCGCGAACACTGAAGCTTTCTTT; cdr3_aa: CASSIGTANTEAFF
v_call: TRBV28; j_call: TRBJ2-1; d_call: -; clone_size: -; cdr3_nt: TGTGCCAGCAGTCCCCCTGGAGTTAGGGCCACCAATGAGCAGTTCTTC; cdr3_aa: CASSPPGVRATNEQFF
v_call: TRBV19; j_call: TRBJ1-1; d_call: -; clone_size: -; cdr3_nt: TGTGCCACCTCGGAACTAATCAGAGACGAAGCTTTCTTT; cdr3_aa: CATSELIRDEAFF
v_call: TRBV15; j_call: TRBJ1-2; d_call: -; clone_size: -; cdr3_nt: TGTGCCACCAGCAGCTACGTAAACTATGGCTACACCTTC; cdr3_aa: CATSSYVNYGYTF
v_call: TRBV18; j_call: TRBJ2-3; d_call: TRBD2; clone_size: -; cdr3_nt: TGTGCCAGCTCACCGGTTCCGGGAGGAGGCACAGATACGCAGTATTTT; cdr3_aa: CASSPVPGGGTDTQYF
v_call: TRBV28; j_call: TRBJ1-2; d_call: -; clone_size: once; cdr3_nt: TGTGCCAGCAGTCCGCCACAGCAACTCTATGGCTACACCTTC; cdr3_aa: CASSPPQQLYGYTF
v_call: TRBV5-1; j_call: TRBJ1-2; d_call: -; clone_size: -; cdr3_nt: TGCGCCAGCAGCTTGGATGGTCGCCAGGGGACAACAAACACCGAGGGCTACACCTTC; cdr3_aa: CASSLDGRQGTTNTEGYTF
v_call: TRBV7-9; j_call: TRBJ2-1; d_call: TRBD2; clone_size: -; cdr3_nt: TGTGCCAGCAGCGTCCGGGGGGTCAATGAGCAGTTCTTC; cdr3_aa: CASSVRGVNEQFF
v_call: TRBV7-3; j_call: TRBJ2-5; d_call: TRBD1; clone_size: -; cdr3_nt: TGTGCCAGCAGCTCGCTGGACAGGGACGGTAGAGAGACCCAGTACTTC; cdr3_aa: CASSSLDRDGRETQYF
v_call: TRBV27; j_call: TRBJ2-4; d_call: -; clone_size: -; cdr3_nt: TGTGCCAGCAGTCGTACCCGGCAGGGGTCAGCAGTCCCCCAAAACATTCAGTACTTC; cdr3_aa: CASSRTRQGSAVPQNIQYF
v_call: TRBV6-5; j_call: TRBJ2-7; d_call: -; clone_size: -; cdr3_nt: TGTGCCAGCAGTTACTCGACGGGGGTCTCCTACGAGCAGTACTTC; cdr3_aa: CASSYSTGVSYEQYF
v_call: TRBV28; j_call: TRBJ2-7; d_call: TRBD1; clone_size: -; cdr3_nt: TGTGCCAGCAGGACCGGGACAGGGAACGAGCAGTACTTC; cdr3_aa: CASRTGTGNEQYF
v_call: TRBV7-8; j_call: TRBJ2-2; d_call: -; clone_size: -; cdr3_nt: TGTGCCAGCAGCTTGAACTCGAACACCGGGGAGCTGTTTTTT; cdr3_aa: CASSLNSNTGELFF
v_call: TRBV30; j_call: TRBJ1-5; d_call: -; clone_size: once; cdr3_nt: TGTGCCTGGAGTGTATCCTTTGGAGGGCGTAGCAATCAGCCCCAGCATTTT; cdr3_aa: CAWSVSFGGRSNQPQHF
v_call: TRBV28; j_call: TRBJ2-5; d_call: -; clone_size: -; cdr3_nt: TGTGCCAGCGGCCCCGCAGAGACCCAGTACTTC; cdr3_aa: CASGPAETQYF
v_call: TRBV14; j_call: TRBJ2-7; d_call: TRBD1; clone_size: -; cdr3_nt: TGTGCCAGCAGGGGGACAGGGTCGTCTTACGAGCAGTACTTC; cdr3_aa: CASRGTGSSYEQYF
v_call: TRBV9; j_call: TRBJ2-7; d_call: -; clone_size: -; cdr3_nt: TGTGCCAGCAGCTCCGGACAGACATACGAGCAGTACTTC; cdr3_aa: CASSSGQTYEQYF
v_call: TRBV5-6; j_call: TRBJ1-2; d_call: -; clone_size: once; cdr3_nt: TGTGCCAGCAGCGCCGGGACGCCCTGGGGTGGCTACACCTTC; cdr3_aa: CASSAGTPWGGYTF
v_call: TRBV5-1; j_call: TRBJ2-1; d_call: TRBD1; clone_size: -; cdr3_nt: TGCGCCAGCAGCGTGGGACAGGGGGGCAATGAGCAGTTCTTC; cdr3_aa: CASSVGQGGNEQFF